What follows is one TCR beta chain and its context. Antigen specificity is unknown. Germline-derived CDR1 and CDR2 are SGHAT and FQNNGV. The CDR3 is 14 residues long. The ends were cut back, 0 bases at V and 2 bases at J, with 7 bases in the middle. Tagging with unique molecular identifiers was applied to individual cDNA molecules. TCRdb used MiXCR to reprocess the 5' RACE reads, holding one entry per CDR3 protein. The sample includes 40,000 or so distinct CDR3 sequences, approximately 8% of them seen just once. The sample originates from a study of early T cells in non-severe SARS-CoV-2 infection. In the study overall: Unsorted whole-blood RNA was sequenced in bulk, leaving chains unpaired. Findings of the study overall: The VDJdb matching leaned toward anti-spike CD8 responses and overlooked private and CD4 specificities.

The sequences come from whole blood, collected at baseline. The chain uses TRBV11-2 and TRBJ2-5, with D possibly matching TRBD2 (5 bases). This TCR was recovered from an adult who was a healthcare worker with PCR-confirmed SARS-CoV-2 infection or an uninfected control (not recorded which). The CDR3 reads CASSLDRGQETQYF. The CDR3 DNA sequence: TGTGCCAGCAGCTTAGATCGCGGGCAAGAGACCCAGTACTTC.